The 23 T cell receptor beta chains presented below share a single source sample, sequenced in a study of blood T cell repertoires in COVID-19. Repertoires were generated with immunoSEQ multiplex PCR, while TCRdb's copy carries only in-frame clones and drops some. The sample consists of 250,000 to 350,000 clones, about 90% of them appearing once. Material: PBMCs or T cells enriched from blood (not recorded which). The receptors come from a woman between 50 and 59 years old who had been exposed to COVID-19.

This chain joins TRBV11-2 and TRBJ2-1; TRBD1 agrees at 7 bases. Germline trimming cut 3 bases from V and 6 bases from J; bases unmatched to any gene: 2. The CDR3 extends over 13 amino acids. CDR1 is SGHAT, CDR2 FQNNGV, per germline. The CDR3 nucleotides read TGTGCCAGCAGCTTGAACAGGGGCAATGAGCAGTTCTTC. It is translated as CASSLNRGNEQFF.

This clone was observed a single time. The same CDR3 is also encoded by other DNA sequences in this sample. V is TRBV5-1 and J is TRBJ2-7; TRBD1 might be the D (5 bases). The V gene's germline CDR1 is SGHRS and CDR2 YFSETQ. CDR3 length: 14 residues. V was trimmed by 1 base and J by 2 bases, leaving 10 bases between them. The CDR3 region is CASSLSSRAYEQYF. The CDR3 DNA reads as TGCGCCAGCAGCTTGTCGAGCAGGGCCTACGAGCAGTACTTC.

CDR3 DNA sequence: TGTGCCACCTCGGAGCTATTAGCCAAAAACATTCAGTACTTC. Encoded protein: CATSELLAKNIQYF. The chain has TRBV19 and TRBJ2-4; D not resolved. The CDR3 consists of 14 residues. CDR1 is LNHDA and CDR2 is SQIVND in the germline V gene (reference sequence). The V end lost 10 bases, the J end lost 0 bases, and 13 bases lay between the germline ends.

The chain recombines TRBV5-3 with TRBJ1-3; D gene ambiguous. TRBV5-3 is noted as an ORF with a role that remains uncertain. The V end was cut by 2 bases, the J end by 4 bases, with 13 bases between. The CDR3 is 15 amino acids. CDR3 amino acids: CARSFLQGGGNTIYF. CDR3 nucleotide sequence: TGTGCCAGAAGCTTTTTGCAAGGCGGAGGAAACACCATATATTTT.

The chain recombines TRBV6-2 or TRBV6-3 with TRBJ2-3; TRBD2 matches at 7 bases. In germline, CDR1 is MNHEY, CDR2 SVGEGT. The CDR3 contains 17 residues. Trimming took 0 bases from V and 2 from J; bases not matched to a gene: 8. The CDR3 DNA sequence: TGTGCCAGCAGTTACTCGAGGATGGCGGGGGTCACAGATACGCAGTATTTT. Translated, it gives CASSYSRMAGVTDTQYF.

The chain recombines TRBV5-1 with TRBJ2-1; TRBD2 matches 9 bases. This CDR3 contains 16 residues. Unmatched junction bases numbered 9, after V lost 3 bases and J lost 5 bases. CDR1 SGHRS and CDR2 YFSETQ come from the germline V gene. The CDR3: CASSYSLSGGNNEQFF. CDR3 DNA sequence: TGCGCCAGCAGCTACAGCCTTAGCGGGGGCAACAATGAGCAGTTCTTC. The full variable domain, in which reference TRBV5-1 and TRBJ2-1 provide the parts outside the CDR3, is KAGVTQTPRYLIKTRGQQVTLSCSPISGHRSVSWYQQTPGQGLQFLFEYFSETQRNKGNFPGRFSGRQFSNSRSEMNVSTLELGDSALYLCASSYSLSGGNNEQFFGPGTRLTVL.

The chain employs TRBV11-2 and TRBJ2-7; weak D call: TRBD2 (7 bases). CDR3 length: 12 amino acids. In germline, CDR1 is SGHAT, CDR2 FQNNGV. The V end lost 3 bases, the J end lost 6 bases, and 9 bases lay between the germline ends. The CDR3 region is CASSFAGAEQYF. CDR3 in DNA: TGTGCCAGCAGCTTTGCGGGGGCCGAGCAGTACTTC.

This rearrangement joins TRBV19 to TRBJ2-7, with 9 bases lining up with TRBD1. The CDR3 totals 13 residues. Germline loops: CDR1 LNHDA, CDR2 SQIVND (reference sequence). The CDR3 is CATARDRDMEQYF. As DNA, the CDR3 is TGTGCTACGGCACGGGACAGGGACATGGAGCAGTACTTC.

The chain has TRBV2 and TRBJ2-3, with TRBD2 matching 8 bases. The CDR3 loop spans 15 amino acids. Unmatched junction bases numbered 6, after V lost 4 bases and J lost 3 bases. Germline V gene data show CDR1 as SNHLY and CDR2 as FYNNEI. CDR3 loop: CASSVLRGGTDTQYF. DNA for the CDR3: TGTGCCAGCAGTGTCCTTCGGGGGGGGACAGATACGCAGTATTTT.

The V and J genes are TRBV19 and TRBJ1-1, with D maybe TRBD1 (5 bases). The CDR3 sequence is 16 residues long. The ends were cut back, 5 bases at V and 4 bases at J, with 20 bases in the middle. Germline V gene sequence: CDR1 LNHDA, CDR2 SQIVND (reference sequence). CDR3 sequence (DNA): TGTGCCAGTAGTTGGGGGGTACTGTCCGGCGGCACTGAAGCTTTCTTT. Residues: CASSWGVLSGGTEAFF.

The chain uses TRBV19 and TRBJ1-3, with a possible D match to TRBD1 (5 bases). CDR1 is LNHDA, CDR2 SQIVND, per germline (reference sequence). There are 16 residues in the CDR3. V lost 5 bases and J 0 bases, leaving 14 bases between the germline ends. The CDR3 DNA reads as TGTGCCAGTAGTCCCCGCACAGGTTACTCTGGAAACACCATATATTTT. This translates into CASSPRTGYSGNTIYF.

The chain employs TRBV11-1 and TRBJ1-4; TRBD1 aligns across 7 bases. CDR3 length equals 15 residues. Looked up from germline, CDR1 is SGHAT and CDR2 is FQDESV (reference sequence). J lost 0 bases, V lost 5 bases, and 3 bases had no gene match. CDR3 in DNA: TGTGCCAGCAGCACCGGGACAGCAACTAATGAAAAACTGTTTTTT. Protein product: CASSTGTATNEKLFF.

This chain joins TRBV7-6 and TRBJ2-7, with 10 nucleotides matching TRBD1. The germline gives CDR1 SGHVS, CDR2 FNYEAQ. V trimming: 5 bases; J trimming: 4 bases; junction bases outside the gene matches: 5. The CDR3 loop spans 14 amino acids. The DNA for the CDR3 is TGTGCCAGCAGCCAACCGGGACAGGGGTACGAGCAGTACTTC. Protein sequence: CASSQPGQGYEQYF.

The rearrangement links TRBV27 to TRBJ2-7, with D maybe TRBD1 (6 bases). The CDR3 is 13 amino acids. Germline assignment: CDR1 MNHEY and CDR2 SMNVEV (reference sequence). The V and J ends lost 5 bases and 3 bases respectively, with 11 bases between them. The DNA for the CDR3 is TGTGCCAGCAGTGCACCGGGACACTACGAGCAGTACTTC. Protein: CASSAPGHYEQYF.

The V and J genes are TRBV9 and TRBJ2-7, with 8 bases fitting TRBD1. J lost 2 bases, V lost 4 bases, and 5 bases had no gene match. The CDR3 is 14 residues long. Germline-derived CDR1 and CDR2 are SGDLS and YYNGEE. In DNA form, the CDR3 reads TGTGCCAGCAGCATAGGGACAGGAGCCTACGAGCAGTACTTC. This gives the protein CASSIGTGAYEQYF. Supplemented by reference TRBV9 and TRBJ2-7, the full variable domain reads DSGVTQTPKHLITATGQRVTLRCSPRSGDLSVYWYQQSLDQGLQFLIQYYNGEERAKGNILERFSAQQFPDLHSELNLSSLELGDSALYFCASSIGTGAYEQYFGPGTRLTVT.

The chain carries TRBV4-1 and TRBJ1-3; 8 nucleotides align to TRBD1. Germline V lookup: CDR1 MGHRA, CDR2 YSYEKL. This CDR3 is 20 amino acids long. The V gene end was trimmed by 4 bases and the J gene end by 0 bases; junction bases not matched to a gene: 17. The CDR3 reads CASSPLQFTGGHSSGNTIYF. DNA for the CDR3: TGCGCCAGCAGCCCCTTACAATTCACAGGGGGGCATAGCTCTGGAAACACCATATATTTT.

The V gene is TRBV6-5, the J gene TRBJ1-2, with D possibly being TRBD1 (5 bases). Germline CDR1 MNHEY, CDR2 SVGAGI. Trimming took 6 bases from V and 4 from J, leaving 18 bases between them. This CDR3 has 15 amino acids. CDR3 DNA sequence: TGTGCCAGCAGCGGTCCGGGACTCCTTGTCTATGGCTACACCTTC. Protein sequence: CASSGPGLLVYGYTF.

This chain connects TRBV7-9 to TRBJ1-1; 7 bases align to TRBD1. Germline trimming cut 7 bases from V and 6 bases from J; bases unmatched to any gene: 8. This CDR3 spans 13 amino acids. Germline-derived CDR1 and CDR2 are SEHNR and FQNEAQ (reference sequence). CDR3: CASTPLQGAEAFF. DNA of the CDR3: TGTGCCAGCACCCCACTCCAGGGGGCTGAAGCTTTCTTT.

The chain links TRBV3-1 (or the pseudogene TRBV3-2) to TRBJ1-1, with D uncertain. CDR3 length: 12 residues. V was shortened by 4 bases and J by 4 bases, with 7 bases between the two germline ends. CDR1 is LGHDT, CDR2 YNNKEL, per germline (reference sequence). The CDR3 DNA follows: TGTGCCAGCAGCCCAGATAGCACTGAAGCTTTCTTT. Its protein is CASSPDSTEAFF.

The genes are TRBV5-1 and TRBJ1-1; 8 bases map to TRBD1. The length of the CDR3 is 16 residues. The J segment lost 10 bases and the V segment lost 0 bases, leaving 14 bases of the junction unmatched. Germline V CDR1 and CDR2: SGHRS, YFSETQ. The CDR3 DNA reads TGCGCCAGCAGCTTGGACCTGGACAGGGTGATGAAAGGAGCTTTCTTT. It is translated as CASSLDLDRVMKGAFF.

V and J are TRBV19 and TRBJ2-1, with 8 bases fitting TRBD1. Trimming took 5 bases from V and 8 from J; bases not matched to a gene: 8. The CDR3 has 14 amino acids. Germline CDR1 is LNHDA and CDR2 is SQIVND (reference sequence). The CDR3 sequence: CASSYAGGSDEQFF. The CDR3 coding sequence is TGTGCCAGTAGTTACGCAGGGGGCTCGGATGAGCAGTTCTTC.

V and J are TRBV4-1 and TRBJ1-1; unclear D gene. Deletions cut 0 bases from V and 2 bases from J, with 13 bases between. Germline CDR1 MGHRA, CDR2 YSYEKL. This CDR3 comprises 16 residues. The CDR3 spells CASSQEGLAVNTEAFF. Here the CDR3 DNA reads TGCGCCAGCAGCCAAGAAGGTTTGGCGGTAAACACTGAAGCTTTCTTT.

The V and J genes are TRBV7-9 and TRBJ2-6; D may be TRBD2 (5 bases). The CDR3 length is 15 residues. CDR1 and CDR2 (germline): SEHNR, FQNEAQ (reference sequence). V lost 5 bases to trimming and J lost 0 bases, with 8 bases between them. CDR3 DNA sequence: TGTGCCAGCAGCCAGAGGGCCTCTGGGGCCAACGTCCTGACTTTC. As protein: CASSQRASGANVLTF.